This TCR beta chain was retrieved from a study of identical twins. This clonotype was recorded a few times. Its specificity is not known. This CDR3 has 13 amino acids. Germline V CDR1 and CDR2: GTSNPN, SVGIG (reference sequence). V was shortened by 4 bases and J by 6 bases, with 10 bases between the two germline ends. Broader study findings: Partial confounding of zero-insertion analyses by invariant MAIT and iNKT cells was possible. Fewer insertions marked abundant cord blood beta clonotypes; young adult naive trended weakly, memory not at all.

cDNA carried unique molecular identifiers, and a universal primer site was added by template switching. TCRdb redid the calling of the 5' RACE reads with MiXCR, one entry per CDR3 protein. Seen here are a few hundred thousand distinct CDR3 sequences, over 9.5% observed once, and the top ten hold about 3.9%. These data were likewise used in another study, on yellow fever vaccine responses in identical twins.

This TCR was recovered from a woman in her late teens or twenties in good health. Input material: memory (CD45RO+) T cells sorted from blood. V gene TRBV30 combines with J gene TRBJ1-6; possibly TRBD1 for D (5 bases). DNA of the CDR3: TGTGCCTGGACGGGGCAGCCTAATTCACCCCTCCACTTT. Protein: CAWTGQPNSPLHF.